The clone carrying this T cell receptor beta chain is a singleton in its sample. These data belong to a study of blood T cell repertoires in COVID-19. Study information: The United States, Italy and Spain provided the acute and convalescent COVID-19 samples. PBMCs, B-cell-depleted T cells, or T cells provided the cDNA or gDNA that made up the material.

Germline V gene sequence: CDR1 SQVTM, CDR2 ANQGSEA. The junction had 3 bases not matched to a gene; V was cut back by 4 bases and J by 3 bases. This CDR3 has 13 residues. Authors' data handling: Scientists estimated how many nucleated cells there were by amplifying reference gene primers. Profiled with immunoSEQ multiplex PCR; TCRdb holds only in-frame clones, not every one. The DNA was the basis for D and trimming; V, J and clone size are from that table. The sample includes about 98,000 clones, roughly 80% of them seen just once. The rearrangement joins TRBV29-1 to TRBJ1-5; the match to TRBD1 covers 7 bases. This clonotype originated in a man aged 70 or older with active or convalescent COVID-19. The sample consisted of peripheral blood. The CDR3 loop reads CSVGQGVNQPQHF. Written as DNA, the CDR3 is TGCAGCGTTGGGCAGGGGGTCAATCAGCCCCAGCATTTT.